This T cell receptor beta chain was obtained from a study of T cell responses to AZD1222 COVID-19 vaccine. Using immunoSEQ multiplex PCR, the repertoire was profiled, and TCRdb retains in-frame clones only, with some absent. This repertoire shows 85,000 to 130,000 clones, roughly 86% found once; its top ten account for less than 4%. Comment on this clone: Antigen specificity is unknown.

The study, taken as a whole, reports: With two AZD1222 doses given, Spike-specific TCR breadth and depth both rose.

This CDR3 spans 13 amino acids. Deletions cut 3 bases from V and 7 bases from J, with 13 bases between. The chain employs TRBV12-3 or TRBV12-4 and TRBJ2-7; D is undetermined. The origin of this receptor is an adult who received the MenACWY meningococcal vaccine as a control. Specimen: peripheral blood, collected 28 days after the second dose of the MenACWY control vaccine. CDR3 coding DNA: TGTGCCAGCAGTTTTGGCTGGGTAGGGGAGCAGTACTTC. Translated: CASSFGWVGEQYF.